Following are 27 T cell receptor beta chains from one sample sequenced in a study of blood T cell repertoires in COVID-19 (dated by TCRdb to about 2020). Library construction relied on the immunoSEQ multiplex PCR assay. TCRdb retrieved this table from immuneACCESS and kept in-frame rearrangements only. Not all clones are present; in checked studies, unresolved V genes account for under half, and no reason is known for the remainder. A total of 70,000 to 95,000 clones appear in this sample, approximately 90% of them only once. In total, the top ten clones hold more than 2% of the sample. The specimen was peripheral blood. Receptors were obtained from a middle-aged man with acute or convalescent COVID-19.

The V and J genes are TRBV10-3 and TRBJ1-1; possible D gene TRBD1, 6 bases. CDR1 ENHRY and CDR2 SYGVKD come from the germline V gene. Trimming removed 10 bases from V and 0 bases from J, with 12 bases in between. The CDR3 length is 13 residues. As DNA, the CDR3 is TGTGCCACCGAGGACAGAATGAACACTGAAGCTTTCTTT. As protein: CATEDRMNTEAFF.

The chain is built from TRBV7-6 and TRBJ1-6; D gene ambiguous. In germline, CDR1 is SGHVS, CDR2 FNYEAQ. The CDR3 extends over 14 amino acids. Trimming removed 0 bases from V and 5 bases from J, with 5 bases in between. The CDR3 nucleotides are TGTGCCAGCAGCTTAGCGCGGGATAATTCACCCCTCCACTTT. Translated, it gives CASSLARDNSPLHF.

The chain uses TRBV5-4 and TRBJ1-4; TRBD1 matches at 8 bases. J lost 3 bases, V lost 4 bases, and 5 bases had no gene match. Germline CDR1 reads SGHNT; CDR2 reads YYREEE (reference sequence). The CDR3 is 15 amino acids. CDR3 nucleotides: TGTGCCAGCAGCCCCTACAGGGGGTCTAATGAAAAACTGTTTTTT. Its translation: CASSPYRGSNEKLFF.

V and J are TRBV7-9 and TRBJ2-7, with D perhaps matching TRBD1 (6 bases). Germline V lookup: CDR1 SEHNR, CDR2 FQNEAQ (reference sequence). CDR3 length: 13 residues. V was pared by 3 bases and J by 0 bases, with 6 bases between. This CDR3 is CASSLDSSYEQYV. Written as DNA, the CDR3 is TGTGCCAGCAGCTTGGACAGCTCCTACGAGCAGTACGTC.

The chain employs TRBV7-8 and TRBJ2-7, with 12 bases fitting TRBD2. The CDR3 has 16 amino acids. Germline CDR1 reads SGHVS; CDR2 reads FQNEAQ. V lost 4 bases and J lost 5; bases outside the gene matches: 9. This CDR3 is CASSSLAGGPVHEQYF. CDR3 DNA: TGTGCCAGCAGCTCTCTAGCGGGAGGGCCGGTGCACGAGCAGTACTTC.

The V gene is TRBV3-1 (or the pseudogene TRBV3-2), the J gene TRBJ2-1, with TRBD2 matching over 12 bases. In germline, CDR1 is LGHDT, CDR2 YNNKEL (reference sequence). CDR3 size: 16 residues. The ends lost 1 base at V and 2 bases at J; junction bases unmatched: 0. CDR3 sequence: CASSQGLAGAYNEQFF. CDR3 DNA sequence: TGTGCCAGCAGCCAAGGACTAGCGGGGGCCTACAATGAGCAGTTCTTC.

This clone was detected only once. The V gene is TRBV27, the J gene TRBJ2-7, with 8 bases matching TRBD1. The CDR3 is made up of 15 amino acids. Germline-derived CDR1 and CDR2 are MNHEY and SMNVEV (reference sequence). V lost 4 bases and J lost 1; bases outside the gene matches: 6. CDR3 sequence (DNA): TGTGCCAGCAGTTCCGGACAGGGTGGGTCCTACGAGCAGTACTTC. This gives the protein CASSSGQGGSYEQYF.

The rearrangement uses TRBV5-1 and TRBJ1-4; TRBD1 matches at 9 bases. Germline trimming cut 4 bases from V and 2 bases from J; bases unmatched to any gene: 9. The CDR3 totals 17 residues. Germline CDR1 and CDR2: SGHRS and YFSETQ. CDR3 coding DNA: TGCGCCAGCAGCCTCCAGCCTACAGGGGGCACTAATGAAAAACTGTTTTTT. Its translation: CASSLQPTGGTNEKLFF. Full variable domain (outside the CDR3, taken from reference TRBV5-1 and TRBJ1-4): KAGVTQTPRYLIKTRGQQVTLSCSPISGHRSVSWYQQTPGQGLQFLFEYFSETQRNKGNFPGRFSGRQFSNSRSEMNVSTLELGDSALYLCASSLQPTGGTNEKLFFGSGTQLSVL.

The chain couples TRBV5-1 to TRBJ2-1, with 8 positions matching TRBD2. The germline V gene encodes CDR1 SGHRS and CDR2 YFSETQ. Trimming cost V 2 bases and J 8 bases; bases outside gene matches: 12. CDR3 length equals 16 residues. CDR3 sequence reads: CASSFGPGLGFYEQFF. The CDR3, as DNA: TGCGCCAGCAGCTTTGGCCCGGGACTAGGGTTCTATGAGCAGTTCTTC.

J is TRBJ2-7 and V is TRBV5-5; 10 bases line up with TRBD2. The junction had 13 bases not matched to a gene; V was cut back by 5 bases and J by 2 bases. There are 17 residues in the CDR3. Germline loops: CDR1 SGHKS, CDR2 YYEKEE (reference sequence). The CDR3 DNA reads TGTGCCAGCAGATCCTCGCCTCTAGCGGGGGCCGCCTACGAGCAGTACGTC. Protein sequence: CASRSSPLAGAAYEQYV.

V gene TRBV11-3 combines with J gene TRBJ1-5, with D tentatively TRBD1 (6 bases). Per the germline V gene, CDR1 is SGHNT and CDR2 is YENEEA. The V end lost 4 bases, the J end lost 6 bases, and 19 bases lay between the germline ends. The CDR3 has 16 residues. The CDR3 sequence: CASSSPKQGVGQPQHF. As DNA, the CDR3 is TGTGCCAGCAGCTCACCGAAACAGGGTGTGGGTCAGCCCCAGCATTTT.

The CDR3 region has the DNA TGTGCCAGTAGTAGCTCGGGACACCGCTTCTATGGCTACACCTTC. Protein product: CASSSSGHRFYGYTF. This chain uses TRBV19 with TRBJ1-2, with a weak D call TRBD1 (6 bases). This CDR3 is built from 15 residues. The germline gives CDR1 LNHDA, CDR2 SQIVND (reference sequence). V was trimmed by 4 bases and J by 4 bases, leaving 16 bases between them.

The chain couples TRBV11-2 to TRBJ2-7, with D perhaps matching TRBD2 (6 bases). Germline values: CDR1 SGHAT, CDR2 FQNNGV. The CDR3 consists of 16 residues. V was cut by 0 bases and J by 3 bases, with 15 bases left in between. CDR3 region: CASSLEAGHLDYEQYV. CDR3 in DNA: TGTGCCAGCAGCTTAGAGGCGGGGCATCTCGACTACGAGCAGTACGTC.

This clone has just one count. The chain uses TRBV4-1 and TRBJ2-5; possibly TRBD1 for D (5 bases). V was trimmed by 0 bases and J by 0 bases, leaving 11 bases between them. The CDR3 has 16 residues. Germline loops: CDR1 MGHRA, CDR2 YSYEKL. This CDR3 is CASSQEAGPYQETQYF. The CDR3 nucleotides read TGCGCCAGCAGCCAAGAGGCAGGGCCGTACCAAGAGACCCAGTACTTC.

The CDR3 here is CASSQDLTVIPGQGIETQYF. The DNA for the CDR3 is TGTGCCAGCAGCCAAGATTTAACAGTTATCCCAGGACAGGGGATCGAGACCCAGTACTTC. J is TRBJ2-5 and V is TRBV14; 9 bases align to TRBD1. Germline V lookup: CDR1 SGHDN, CDR2 FVKESK. CDR3 size: 20 residues. The V segment lost 0 bases and the J segment 5 bases; nucleotides outside the gene matches: 19.

The chain employs TRBV5-1 and TRBJ2-5; TRBD2 matches at 9 bases. Trimming removed 1 base from V and 0 bases from J; junction bases left unmatched: 1. Germline assignment: CDR1 SGHRS and CDR2 YFSETQ. The CDR3 totals 15 residues. CDR3 region: CASSLSGGYQETQYF. The CDR3 nucleotides read TGCGCCAGCAGCTTGAGCGGGGGGTACCAAGAGACCCAGTACTTC.

V usage is TRBV19 and J usage is TRBJ2-7, with 10 nucleotides matching TRBD2. Germline values: CDR1 LNHDA, CDR2 SQIVND (reference sequence). The CDR3 consists of 16 residues. V dropped 5 bases and J dropped 6; count of bases not matched to a gene: 13. This CDR3 is CASSPPMAGLAIEQYF. The CDR3 region has the DNA TGTGCCAGTAGTCCCCCAATGGCGGGACTAGCGATCGAGCAGTACTTC.

The rearrangement uses TRBV2 and TRBJ1-2; 9 positions match TRBD1. CDR1 and CDR2 from the germline V gene are SNHLY and FYNNEI. V lost 6 bases and J lost 5; bases outside the gene matches: 10. This CDR3 has 15 amino acids. CDR3 residues: CASRDSDRGSYGYTF. CDR3 bases: TGTGCCAGCAGAGATTCGGACAGGGGTTCATATGGCTACACCTTC.

The rearrangement joins TRBV5-1 to TRBJ1-4; D gene unclear. V dropped 3 bases and J dropped 6 bases, with 15 bases sitting between them. The CDR3 is 15 amino acids. The germline gives CDR1 SGHRS, CDR2 YFSETQ. CDR3 in DNA: TGCGCCAGCAGCTCGTCGGGAAGGGATGATGAAAAACTGTTTTTT. This codes for CASSSSGRDDEKLFF.

The chain uses TRBV11-2 and TRBJ2-3; 10 bases map to TRBD2. Trimming took 1 base from V and 2 from J; bases not matched to a gene: 3. The CDR3 sequence is 16 residues long. Germline V CDR1 and CDR2: SGHAT, FQNNGV. The CDR3 DNA follows: TGTGCCAGCAGCTTAGCCAGCGGGAGGGTCACAGATACGCAGTATTTT. Translated: CASSLASGRVTDTQYF.

The gene calls are TRBV7-2 and TRBJ2-5; D ambiguous. The V end was cut by 2 bases, the J end by 5 bases, with 9 bases between. CDR3 size: 13 residues. The germline V gene encodes CDR1 SGHTA and CDR2 FQGNSA. CDR3 region: CASSLSYQETQYF. Written as DNA, the CDR3 is TGTGCCAGCAGCTTATCGTATCAGGAGACCCAGTACTTC. The full variable domain, completed using reference TRBV7-2 and TRBJ2-5, is GAGVSQSPSNKVTEKGKDVELRCDPISGHTALYWYRQSLGQGLEFLIYFQGNSAPDKSGLPSDRFSAERTGGSVSTLTIQRTQQEDSAVYLCASSLSYQETQYFGPGTRLLVL.

The rearrangement joins TRBV24-1 to TRBJ2-1; 10 positions match TRBD2. The CDR3 totals 14 residues. Germline values: CDR1 KGHDR, CDR2 SFDVKD. Unmatched junction bases numbered 5, after V lost 6 bases and J lost 7 bases. CDR3 DNA sequence: TGTGCCACCAGTCTGGGGACTAGCGATAATGAGCAGTTCTTC. It encodes CATSLGTSDNEQFF.

The chain links TRBV9 to TRBJ2-1; 12 bases line up with TRBD1. The CDR3 length is 16 residues. V was pared by 1 base and J by 9 bases, with 8 bases of the junction left unmatched. In germline, CDR1 is SGDLS, CDR2 YYNGEE. CDR3 in DNA: TGTGCCAGCAGCGTAACCTCCGGGACAGGGGGCATTGAGCAGTTCTTC. Its protein is CASSVTSGTGGIEQFF.

The gene calls are TRBV4-2 and TRBJ1-2, with 7 bases identical to TRBD1. Germline CDR1 reads LGHNA; CDR2 reads YNFKEQ. J gave up 8 bases and V 4 bases, and 4 bases lay outside the gene matches. This CDR3 is built from 12 residues. CDR3 DNA: TGTGCCAGCAGCCCAAACAGGGGAGGCTACACCTTC. It encodes CASSPNRGGYTF.

J is TRBJ2-1 and V is TRBV2, with 9 bases identical to TRBD2. CDR3 length equals 15 residues. The V gene end was trimmed by 5 bases and the J gene end by 3 bases; junction bases not matched to a gene: 5. Looked up from germline, CDR1 is SNHLY and CDR2 is FYNNEI. The CDR3 coding sequence is TGTGCCAGCAGTAGTGCGGGAGGGCTCTACAATGAGCAGTTCTTC. Translating gives CASSSAGGLYNEQFF. The full variable domain, its missing parts supplied by reference TRBV2 and TRBJ2-1, is EPEVTQTPSHQVTQMGQEVILRCVPISNHLYFYWYRQILGQKVEFLVSFYNNEISEKSEIFDDQFSVERPDGSNFTLKIRSTKLEDSAMYFCASSSAGGLYNEQFFGPGTRLTVL.

This chain joins TRBV5-1 and TRBJ2-5, with 7 bases that match TRBD2. CDR3 size: 15 residues. Germline V gives CDR1 SGHRS, CDR2 YFSETQ. The V and J ends lost 4 bases and 0 bases, in that order; junction bases with no gene match: 6. The CDR3 spells CASSPLLANQETQYF. In DNA, the CDR3 is TGCGCCAGCAGCCCTCTACTAGCGAACCAAGAGACCCAGTACTTC. The full variable domain, completed using reference TRBV5-1 and TRBJ2-5, is KAGVTQTPRYLIKTRGQQVTLSCSPISGHRSVSWYQQTPGQGLQFLFEYFSETQRNKGNFPGRFSGRQFSNSRSEMNVSTLELGDSALYLCASSPLLANQETQYFGPGTRLLVL.

The chain has TRBV19 and TRBJ2-3; 9 bases map to TRBD1. The trim removed 4 bases at V and 4 bases at J, leaving 9 bases unmatched. This CDR3 contains 16 residues. CDR1 and CDR2 from the germline V gene are LNHDA and SQIVND (reference sequence). CDR3 DNA sequence: TGTGCCAGTAGTAGACGTGCGGGACAGGGCTCAGATACGCAGTATTTT. It translates to CASSRRAGQGSDTQYF.